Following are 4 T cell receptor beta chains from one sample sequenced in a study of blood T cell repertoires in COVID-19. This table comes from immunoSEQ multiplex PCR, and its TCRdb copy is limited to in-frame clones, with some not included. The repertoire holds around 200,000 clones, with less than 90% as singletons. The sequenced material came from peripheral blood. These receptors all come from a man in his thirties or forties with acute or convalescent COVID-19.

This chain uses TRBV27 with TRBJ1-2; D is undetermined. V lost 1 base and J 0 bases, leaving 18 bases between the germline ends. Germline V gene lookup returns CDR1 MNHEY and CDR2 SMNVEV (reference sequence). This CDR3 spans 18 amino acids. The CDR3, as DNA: TGTGCCAGCAGTTTATTCCCCACAGAAACGGATACTAACTATGGCTACACCTTC. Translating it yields CASSLFPTETDTNYGYTF.

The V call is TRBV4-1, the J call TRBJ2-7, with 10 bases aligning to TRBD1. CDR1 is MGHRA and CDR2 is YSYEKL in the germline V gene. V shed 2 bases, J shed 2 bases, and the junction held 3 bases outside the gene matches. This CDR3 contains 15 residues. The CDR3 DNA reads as TGCGCCAGCAGCCAAACCGGGACAGGGGCCTACGAGCAGTACTTC. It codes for CASSQTGTGAYEQYF.

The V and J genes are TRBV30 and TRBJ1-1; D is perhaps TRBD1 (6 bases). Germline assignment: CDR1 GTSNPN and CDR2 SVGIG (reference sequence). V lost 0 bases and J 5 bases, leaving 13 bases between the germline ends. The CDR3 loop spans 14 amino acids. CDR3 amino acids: CAWSVPRGLTEAFF. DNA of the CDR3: TGTGCCTGGAGTGTACCCAGGGGCTTGACTGAAGCTTTCTTT.

The CDR3 DNA follows: TGTGCCAGCAGCTTAGTCCCCTGGGGACTTCGCACCGGGGAGCTGTTTTTT. It specifies CASSLVPWGLRTGELFF. The V and J genes are TRBV7-3 and TRBJ2-2; maybe TRBD2 (6 bases). The CDR3 covers 17 residues. CDR1 and CDR2 from the germline V gene are SGHTA and FQGTGA. Trimming took 2 bases from V and 4 from J, leaving 17 bases between them. Using reference TRBV7-3 and TRBJ2-2 for the parts outside the CDR3, the full variable domain is GAGVSQTPSNKVTEKGKYVELRCDPISGHTALYWYRQSLGQGPEFLIYFQGTGAADDSGLPNDRFFAVRPEGSVSTLKIQRTERGDSAVYLCASSLVPWGLRTGELFFGEGSRLTVL.